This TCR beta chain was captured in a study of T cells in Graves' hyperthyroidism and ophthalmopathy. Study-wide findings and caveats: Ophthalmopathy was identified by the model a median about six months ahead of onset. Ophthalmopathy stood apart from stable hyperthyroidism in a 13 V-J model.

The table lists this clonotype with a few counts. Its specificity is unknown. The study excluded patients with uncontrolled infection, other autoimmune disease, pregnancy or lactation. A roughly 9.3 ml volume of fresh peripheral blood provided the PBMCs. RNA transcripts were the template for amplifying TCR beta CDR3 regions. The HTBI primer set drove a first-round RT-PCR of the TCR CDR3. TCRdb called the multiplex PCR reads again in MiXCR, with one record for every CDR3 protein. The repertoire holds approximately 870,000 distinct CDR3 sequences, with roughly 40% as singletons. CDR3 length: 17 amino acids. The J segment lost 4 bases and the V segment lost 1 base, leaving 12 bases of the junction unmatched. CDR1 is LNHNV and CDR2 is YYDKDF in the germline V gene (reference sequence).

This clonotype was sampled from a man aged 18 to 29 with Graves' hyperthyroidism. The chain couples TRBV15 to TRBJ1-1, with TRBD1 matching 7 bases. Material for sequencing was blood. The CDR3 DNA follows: TGTGCCACCAGCAGAGTCCAGGGAGGGGGCCTGGGCACTGAAGCTTTCTTT. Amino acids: CATSRVQGGGLGTEAFF.